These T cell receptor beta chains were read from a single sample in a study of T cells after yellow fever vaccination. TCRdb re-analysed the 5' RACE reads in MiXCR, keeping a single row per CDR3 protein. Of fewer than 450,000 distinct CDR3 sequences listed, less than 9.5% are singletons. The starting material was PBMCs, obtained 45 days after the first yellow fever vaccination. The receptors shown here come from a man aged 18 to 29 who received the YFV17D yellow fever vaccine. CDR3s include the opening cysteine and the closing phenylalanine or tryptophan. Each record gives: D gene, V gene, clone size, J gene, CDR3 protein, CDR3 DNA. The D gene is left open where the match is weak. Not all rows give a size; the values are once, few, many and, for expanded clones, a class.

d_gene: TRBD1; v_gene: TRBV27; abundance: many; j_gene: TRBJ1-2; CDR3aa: CASSPGTVYYGYTF; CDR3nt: TGTGCCAGCAGCCCCGGGACAGTATACTATGGCTACACCTTC
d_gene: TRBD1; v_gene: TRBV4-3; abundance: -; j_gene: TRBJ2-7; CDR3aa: CASSQRSQGVYEQYF; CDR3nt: TGCGCCAGCAGCCAAAGGTCACAGGGGGTCTACGAGCAGTACTTC
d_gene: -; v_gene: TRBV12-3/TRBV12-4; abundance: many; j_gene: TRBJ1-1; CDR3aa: CASRNSPLNTEAFF; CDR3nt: TGTGCCAGCAGAAACAGTCCGCTGAACACTGAAGCTTTCTTT
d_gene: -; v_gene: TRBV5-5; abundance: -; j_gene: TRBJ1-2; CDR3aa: CASSFGGNGYTF; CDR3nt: TGTGCCAGCAGCTTTGGGGGGAATGGCTACACCTTC
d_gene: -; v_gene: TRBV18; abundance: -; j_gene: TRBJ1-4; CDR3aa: CASSLNEGTDEKLFF; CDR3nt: TGTGCCAGCTCCCTAAATGAGGGGACGGATGAAAAACTGTTTTTT
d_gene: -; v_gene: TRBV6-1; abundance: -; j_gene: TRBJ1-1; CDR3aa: CASSPQYYTEAFF; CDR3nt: TGTGCCAGCAGTCCACAGTACTACACTGAAGCTTTCTTT
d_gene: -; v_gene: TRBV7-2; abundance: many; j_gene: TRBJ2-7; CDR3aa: CASSLARSYEQYF; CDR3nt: TGTGCCAGCAGCTTAGCGCGCTCCTACGAGCAGTACTTC
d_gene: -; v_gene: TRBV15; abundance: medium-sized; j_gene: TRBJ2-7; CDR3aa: CATSRDSLTSYEQYF; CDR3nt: TGTGCCACCAGCAGGGACTCCCTGACCTCCTACGAGCAGTACTTC
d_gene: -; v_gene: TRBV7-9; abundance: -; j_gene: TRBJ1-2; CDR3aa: CASSSQPQSLGYTF; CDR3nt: TGTGCCAGCAGCTCCCAGCCGCAGAGTTTGGGCTACACCTTC
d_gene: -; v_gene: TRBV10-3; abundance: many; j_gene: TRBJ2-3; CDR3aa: CATTGTDTQYF; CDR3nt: TGTGCCACTACCGGAACAGATACGCAGTATTTT
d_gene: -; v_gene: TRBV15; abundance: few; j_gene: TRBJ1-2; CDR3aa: CATSREYGVPENYGYTF; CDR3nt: TGTGCCACCAGCAGAGAATACGGGGTCCCTGAAAACTATGGCTACACCTTC
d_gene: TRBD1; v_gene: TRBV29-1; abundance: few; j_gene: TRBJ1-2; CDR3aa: CSVEGTGKDYGYTF; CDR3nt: TGCAGCGTTGAAGGGACAGGGAAAGATTATGGCTACACCTTC
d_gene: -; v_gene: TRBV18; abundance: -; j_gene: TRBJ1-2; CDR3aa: CASSPDTTGGNAYGYTF; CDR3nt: TGTGCCAGCTCACCTGACACGACAGGAGGGAACGCCTATGGCTACACCTTC